This T cell receptor beta chain comes out of a study of control samples from healthy donors and cancer patients. Sequencing used immunoSEQ multiplex PCR; TCRdb keeps in-frame clones, though not all of them. The sample includes about 130,000 clones, roughly 90% of them seen just once. V was cut by 5 bases and J by 2 bases, with 9 bases left in between. This CDR3 has 13 residues. The V gene's germline CDR1 is SEHNR and CDR2 FQNEAQ (reference sequence). This receptor was taken from a woman between 45 and 65 years old in good health. V is TRBV7-9 and J is TRBJ1-2; D is ambiguous. Sequencing was carried out using blood. CDR3 sequence (DNA): TGTGCCAGCAGCCCAGGACCGAACTATGGCTACACCTTC. This gives the protein CASSPGPNYGYTF.